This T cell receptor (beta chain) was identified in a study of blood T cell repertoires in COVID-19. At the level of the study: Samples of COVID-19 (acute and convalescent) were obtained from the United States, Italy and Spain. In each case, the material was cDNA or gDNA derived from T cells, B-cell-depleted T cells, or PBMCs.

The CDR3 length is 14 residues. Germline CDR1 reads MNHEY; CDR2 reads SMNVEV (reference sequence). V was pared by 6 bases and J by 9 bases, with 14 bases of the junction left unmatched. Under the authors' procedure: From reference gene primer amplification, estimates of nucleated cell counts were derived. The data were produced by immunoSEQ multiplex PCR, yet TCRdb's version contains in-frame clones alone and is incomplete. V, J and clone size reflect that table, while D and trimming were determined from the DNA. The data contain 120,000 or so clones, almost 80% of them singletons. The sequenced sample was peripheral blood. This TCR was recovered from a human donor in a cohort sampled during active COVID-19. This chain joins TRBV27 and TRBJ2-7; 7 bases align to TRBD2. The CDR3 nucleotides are TGTGCCAGCAGCCCCGGACTAGAGGGTGCGGTGCAGTACTTC. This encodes CASSPGLEGAVQYF.